This T cell receptor beta chain was captured by sequencing in a study of blood T cell repertoires in COVID-19. Study-level information: Samples taken during acute and convalescent COVID-19 were collected in the United States, Italy and Spain. The cDNA or gDNA used as material had been derived from T cells, B-cell-depleted T cells, or PBMCs.

Authors' data handling: Amplifying reference gene primers gave estimates of nucleated cell counts. Sequencing used immunoSEQ multiplex PCR; TCRdb keeps in-frame clones, though not all of them. The DNA was the basis for D and trimming; V, J and clone size are from that table. This repertoire shows 150,000 to 200,000 clones, more than 75% found once; its top ten account for 4% to 5.5%. Germline V lookup: CDR1 SGHDT, CDR2 YYEEEE. V shed 4 bases and J 4 bases; nucleotides not matched to a gene: 12. This CDR3 is 16 amino acids long. This chain links TRBV5-6 with TRBJ2-5; 8 nucleotides match TRBD1. The receptor's source is a human donor in a cohort sampled during active COVID-19. The sample comprised peripheral blood. CDR3 in DNA: TGTGCCAGCAGCATACCCCCAGGGGGCGGTAGAGAGACCCAGTACTTC. This codes for CASSIPPGGGRETQYF.